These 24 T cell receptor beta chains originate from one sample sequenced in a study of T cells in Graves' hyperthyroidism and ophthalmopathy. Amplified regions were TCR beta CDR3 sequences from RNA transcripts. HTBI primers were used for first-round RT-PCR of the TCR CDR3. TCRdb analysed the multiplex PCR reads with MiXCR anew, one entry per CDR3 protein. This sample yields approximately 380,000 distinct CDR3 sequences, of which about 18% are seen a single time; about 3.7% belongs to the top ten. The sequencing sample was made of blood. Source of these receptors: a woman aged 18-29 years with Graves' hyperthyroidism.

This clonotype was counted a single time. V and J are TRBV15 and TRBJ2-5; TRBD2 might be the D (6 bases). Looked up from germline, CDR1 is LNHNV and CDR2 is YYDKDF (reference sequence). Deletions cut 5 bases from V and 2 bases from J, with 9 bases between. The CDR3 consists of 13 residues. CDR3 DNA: TGTGCCACCAGCCGGGAGAGGCAAGAGACCCAGTACTTC. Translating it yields CATSRERQETQYF.

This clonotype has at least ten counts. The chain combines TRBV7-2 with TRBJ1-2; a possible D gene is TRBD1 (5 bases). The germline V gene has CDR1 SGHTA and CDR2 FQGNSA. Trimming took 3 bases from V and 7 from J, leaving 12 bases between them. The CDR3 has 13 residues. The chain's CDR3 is CASSLVAGFGYTF. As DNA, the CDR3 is TGTGCCAGCAGCTTGGTTGCAGGGTTTGGCTACACCTTC. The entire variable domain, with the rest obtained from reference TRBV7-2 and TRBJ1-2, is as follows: GAGVSQSPSNKVTEKGKDVELRCDPISGHTALYWYRQSLGQGLEFLIYFQGNSAPDKSGLPSDRFSAERTGGSVSTLTIQRTQQEDSAVYLCASSLVAGFGYTFGSGTRLTVV.

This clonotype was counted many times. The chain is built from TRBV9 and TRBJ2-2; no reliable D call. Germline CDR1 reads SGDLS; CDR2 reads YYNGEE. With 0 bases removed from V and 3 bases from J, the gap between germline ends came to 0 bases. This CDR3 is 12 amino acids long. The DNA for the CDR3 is TGTGCCAGCAGCGTAGACACCGGGGAGCTGTTTTTT. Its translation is CASSVDTGELFF.

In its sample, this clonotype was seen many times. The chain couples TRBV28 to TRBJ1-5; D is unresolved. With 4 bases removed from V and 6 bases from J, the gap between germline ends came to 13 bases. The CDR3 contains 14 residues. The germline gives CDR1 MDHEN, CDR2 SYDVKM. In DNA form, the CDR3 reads TGTGCCAGCAGTTCACATACCCCTATTCAGCCCCAGCATTTT. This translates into CASSSHTPIQPQHF.

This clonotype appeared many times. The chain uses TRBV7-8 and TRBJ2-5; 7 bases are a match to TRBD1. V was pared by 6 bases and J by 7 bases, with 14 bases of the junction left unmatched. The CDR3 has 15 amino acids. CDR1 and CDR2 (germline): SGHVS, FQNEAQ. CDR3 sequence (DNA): TGTGCCAGCAGATCGAACAGGGGTCATCACGGGACCCAGTACTTC. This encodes CASRSNRGHHGTQYF.

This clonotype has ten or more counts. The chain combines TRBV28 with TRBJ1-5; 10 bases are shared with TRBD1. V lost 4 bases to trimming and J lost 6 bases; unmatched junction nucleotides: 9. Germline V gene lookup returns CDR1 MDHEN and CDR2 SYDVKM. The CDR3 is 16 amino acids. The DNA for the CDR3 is TGTGCCAGCAGTTCAGGGACAGGGGAATACCGTCAGCCCCAGCATTTT. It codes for CASSSGTGEYRQPQHF. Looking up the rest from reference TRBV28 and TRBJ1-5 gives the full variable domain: DVKVTQSSRYLVKRTGEKVFLECVQDMDHENMFWYRQDPGLGLRLIYFSYDVKMKEKGDIPEGYSVSREKKERFSLILESASTNQTSMYLCASSSGTGEYRQPQHFGDGTRLSIL.

Here the CDR3 DNA reads TGTGCCAGCAGCTTGCAGGGGTACCAAGAGACCCAGTACTTC. Amino acid sequence: CASSLQGYQETQYF. The chain is built from TRBV7-2 and TRBJ2-5, with D possibly TRBD1 on 6 matching bases. Trimming shortened V by 3 bases and J by 0 bases, and 8 bases separated the two germline ends. This CDR3 region has 14 residues. Germline CDR1 reads SGHTA; CDR2 reads FQGNSA.

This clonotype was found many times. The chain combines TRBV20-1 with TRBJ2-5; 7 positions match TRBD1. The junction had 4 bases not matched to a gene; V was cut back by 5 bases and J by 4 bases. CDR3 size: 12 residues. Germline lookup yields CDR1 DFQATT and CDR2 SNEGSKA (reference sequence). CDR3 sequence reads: CSAPRGRETQYF. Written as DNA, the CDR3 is TGCAGTGCTCCTAGGGGGCGAGAGACCCAGTACTTC.

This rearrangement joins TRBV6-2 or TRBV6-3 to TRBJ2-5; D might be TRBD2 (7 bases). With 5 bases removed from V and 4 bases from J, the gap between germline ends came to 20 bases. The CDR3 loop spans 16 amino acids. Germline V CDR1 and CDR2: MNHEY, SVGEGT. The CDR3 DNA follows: TGTGCCAGCAGTCCCATAGCCCGGGGGGCGAGAGAGACCCAGTACTTC. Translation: CASSPIARGARETQYF.

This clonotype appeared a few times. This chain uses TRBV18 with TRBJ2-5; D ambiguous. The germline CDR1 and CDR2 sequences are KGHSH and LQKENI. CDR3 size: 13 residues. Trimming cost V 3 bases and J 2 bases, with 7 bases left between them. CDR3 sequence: CASSPTEQETQYF. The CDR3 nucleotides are TGTGCCAGCTCACCTACAGAGCAAGAGACCCAGTACTTC.

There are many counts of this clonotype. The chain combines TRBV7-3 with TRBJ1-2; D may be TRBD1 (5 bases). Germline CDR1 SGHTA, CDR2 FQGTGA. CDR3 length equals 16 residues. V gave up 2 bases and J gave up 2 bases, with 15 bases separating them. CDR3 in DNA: TGTGCCAGCAGCTTAGGGGTAAAACAGGACAACTATGGCTACACCTTC. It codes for CASSLGVKQDNYGYTF.

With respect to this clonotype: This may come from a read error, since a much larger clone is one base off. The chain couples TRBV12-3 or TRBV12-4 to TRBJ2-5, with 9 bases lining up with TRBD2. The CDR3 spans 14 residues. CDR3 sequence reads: CASSLGGGAETKYF. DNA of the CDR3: TGTGCCAGCAGTTTAGGCGGGGGGGCAGAGACCAAGTACTTC.

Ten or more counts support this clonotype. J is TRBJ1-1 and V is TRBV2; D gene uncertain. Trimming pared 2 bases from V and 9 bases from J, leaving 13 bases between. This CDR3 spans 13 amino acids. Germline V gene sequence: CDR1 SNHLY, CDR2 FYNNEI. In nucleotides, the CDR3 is TGTGCCAGCAGTGAATTATGGGAAGTGAAAGCTTTCTTT. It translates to CASSELWEVKAFF.

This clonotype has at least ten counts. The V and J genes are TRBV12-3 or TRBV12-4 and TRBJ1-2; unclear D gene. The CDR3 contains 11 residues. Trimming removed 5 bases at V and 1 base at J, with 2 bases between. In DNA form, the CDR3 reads TGTGCCAGCAGTCATAACTATGGCTACACCTTC. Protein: CASSHNYGYTF.

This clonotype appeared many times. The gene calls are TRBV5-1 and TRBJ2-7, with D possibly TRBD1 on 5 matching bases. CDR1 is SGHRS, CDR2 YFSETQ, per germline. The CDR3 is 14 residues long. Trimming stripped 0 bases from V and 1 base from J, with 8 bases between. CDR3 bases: TGCGCCAGCAGCTTGGGACAGTTTTCCTACGAGCAGTACTTC. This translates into CASSLGQFSYEQYF. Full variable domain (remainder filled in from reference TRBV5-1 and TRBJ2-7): KAGVTQTPRYLIKTRGQQVTLSCSPISGHRSVSWYQQTPGQGLQFLFEYFSETQRNKGNFPGRFSGRQFSNSRSEMNVSTLELGDSALYLCASSLGQFSYEQYFGPGTRLTVT.

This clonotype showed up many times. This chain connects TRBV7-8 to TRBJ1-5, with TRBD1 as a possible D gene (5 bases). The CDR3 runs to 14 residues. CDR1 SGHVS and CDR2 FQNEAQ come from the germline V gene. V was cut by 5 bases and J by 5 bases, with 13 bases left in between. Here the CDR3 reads CASSARDLHQPQHF. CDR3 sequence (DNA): TGTGCCAGCAGCGCCCGGGACTTACATCAGCCCCAGCATTTT.

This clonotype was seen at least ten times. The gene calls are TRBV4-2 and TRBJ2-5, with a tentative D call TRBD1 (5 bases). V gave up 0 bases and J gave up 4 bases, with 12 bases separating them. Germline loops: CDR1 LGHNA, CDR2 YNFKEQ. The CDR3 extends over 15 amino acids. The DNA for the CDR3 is TGTGCCAGCAGCCAAGAGCAAAGTACAGGAGAGACCCAGTACTTC. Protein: CASSQEQSTGETQYF.

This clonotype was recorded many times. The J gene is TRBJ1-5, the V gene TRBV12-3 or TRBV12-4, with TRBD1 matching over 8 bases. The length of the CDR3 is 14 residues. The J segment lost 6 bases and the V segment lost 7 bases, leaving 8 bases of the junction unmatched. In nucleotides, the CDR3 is TGTGCCAGCACCTTAGACAGGGGCGGTCAGCCCCAGCATTTT. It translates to CASTLDRGGQPQHF.

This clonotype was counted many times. The DNA of the CDR3 is TGTGCCAGCATAAGGGCCAAGGGGAGCTATGGCTACACCTTC. Its protein product is CASIRAKGSYGYTF. The chain has TRBV2 and TRBJ1-2; possible D gene TRBD1, 5 bases. The CDR3 runs 14 residues. The V end was cut by 7 bases, the J end by 4 bases, with 16 bases between. CDR1 and CDR2 (germline): SNHLY, FYNNEI.

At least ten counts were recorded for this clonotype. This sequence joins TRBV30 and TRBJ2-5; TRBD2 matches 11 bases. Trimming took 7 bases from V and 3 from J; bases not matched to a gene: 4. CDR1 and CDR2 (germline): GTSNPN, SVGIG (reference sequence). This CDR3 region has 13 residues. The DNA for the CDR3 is TGTGCCTTTAGCGGGGGGGCCAAAGAGACCCAGTACTTC. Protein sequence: CAFSGGAKETQYF.

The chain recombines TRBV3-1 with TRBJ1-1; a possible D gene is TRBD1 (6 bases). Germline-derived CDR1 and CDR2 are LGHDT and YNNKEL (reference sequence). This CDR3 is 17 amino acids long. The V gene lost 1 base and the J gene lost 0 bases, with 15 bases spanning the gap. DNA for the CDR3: TGTGCCAGCAGCCAAGTAGGGGGGTACCTCCTGAACACTGAAGCTTTCTTT. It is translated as CASSQVGGYLLNTEAFF.

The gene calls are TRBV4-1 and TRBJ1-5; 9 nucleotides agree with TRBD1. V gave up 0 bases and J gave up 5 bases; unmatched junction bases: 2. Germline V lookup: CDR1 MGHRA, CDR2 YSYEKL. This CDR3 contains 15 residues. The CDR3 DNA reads TGCGCCAGCAGCCAAGATGGGACAGGGCATCAGCCCCAGCATTTT. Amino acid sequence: CASSQDGTGHQPQHF.

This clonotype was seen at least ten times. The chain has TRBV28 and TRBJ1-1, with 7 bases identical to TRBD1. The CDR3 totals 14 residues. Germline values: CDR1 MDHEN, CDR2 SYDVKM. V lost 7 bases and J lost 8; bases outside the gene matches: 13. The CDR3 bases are TGTGCCAGCACCCTACAGGGGCCACTGTTGGAAGCTTTCTTT. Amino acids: CASTLQGPLLEAFF.

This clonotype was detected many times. CDR3 in amino acids: CATSCLSSHTEAFF. The CDR3 DNA follows: TGTGCCACCAGTTGCCTATCATCGCACACTGAAGCTTTCTTT. The chain couples TRBV24-1 to TRBJ1-1, with D unclear. V lost 6 bases and J lost 3, with 13 bases in between. The CDR3 spans 14 residues. CDR1 is KGHDR, CDR2 SFDVKD, per germline.